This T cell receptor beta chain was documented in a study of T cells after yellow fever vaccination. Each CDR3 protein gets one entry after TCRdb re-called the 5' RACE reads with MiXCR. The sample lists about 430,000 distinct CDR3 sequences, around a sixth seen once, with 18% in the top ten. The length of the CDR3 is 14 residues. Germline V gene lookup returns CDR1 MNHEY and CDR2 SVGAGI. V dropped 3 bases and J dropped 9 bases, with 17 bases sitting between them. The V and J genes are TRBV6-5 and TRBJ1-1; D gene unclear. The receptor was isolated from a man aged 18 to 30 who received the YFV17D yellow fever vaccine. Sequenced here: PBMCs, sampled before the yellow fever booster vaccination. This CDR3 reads CASSYRSSPKKAFF. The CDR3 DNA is TGTGCCAGCAGTTATCGGTCCTCCCCCAAGAAAGCTTTCTTT.